This T cell receptor (beta chain) was found in a study of identical twins. V was pared by 3 bases and J by 2 bases, with 14 bases between. Germline V gene lookup returns CDR1 MNHEY and CDR2 SMNVEV (reference sequence). The CDR3 totals 16 residues. TCRdb itself ran the 5' RACE reads through MiXCR, one entry per CDR3 protein. The sample records 510,000 or so distinct CDR3 sequences, about 15% being singletons. This same sample was also part of a study on yellow fever vaccine responses in identical twins. That study reports: Convergence reportedly seemed to mark part of the twins' vaccine T cell response, with personalization marking the rest.

Sequencing used CD4+ T cells sorted from blood. This clonotype was sampled from a woman between 18 and 29 years old in good health. The gene calls are TRBV27 and TRBJ2-1; D may be TRBD2 (6 bases). The DNA for the CDR3 is TGTGCCAGCAGTTTCTCCCTAGCGAGGACCTACAATGAGCAGTTCTTC. This translates into CASSFSLARTYNEQFF.